This T cell receptor beta chain was recovered during a study of a mutant IDH1 vaccine in newly diagnosed glioma. About the research overall: Previous treatment comprised radiotherapy, temozolomide, or both, mostly both. It was at week 35 that visit V12 occurred, and at week 47 that visit V13 did.

The CDR3 contains 12 residues. The germline V gene has CDR1 SQVTM and CDR2 ANQGSEA. With 6 bases removed from V and 2 bases from J, the gap between germline ends came to 11 bases. In this sample, this clone turned up once. The antigen remains undetermined. TCRdb's copy holds only in-frame clones and misses some; the assay was immunoSEQ multiplex PCR. The profile shows about 34,000 clones, 80% to 90% of them singletons. Sample time point: week 47, end of study. Doses consisted of 300 ug of mutant IDH1 20-mer peptide each, paired with topical imiquimod. Eight vaccinations were given in weeks 1, 3, 5, 7, 11, 15, 19 and 23. Newly diagnosed WHO grade 3 or 4 IDH1-mutant, ATRX-lost astrocytomas were identified in the donors.

The sequencing here drew on PBMCs, taken from a glioma patient whose treatment included an IDH1 peptide vaccine. This TCR was recovered from a woman aged 25 to 45 with glioma. V and J are TRBV29-1 and TRBJ2-7; D unclear. Here the CDR3 reads CSVEMGTYEQYF. The CDR3 nucleotides are TGCAGCGTAGAAATGGGCACCTACGAGCAGTACTTC.